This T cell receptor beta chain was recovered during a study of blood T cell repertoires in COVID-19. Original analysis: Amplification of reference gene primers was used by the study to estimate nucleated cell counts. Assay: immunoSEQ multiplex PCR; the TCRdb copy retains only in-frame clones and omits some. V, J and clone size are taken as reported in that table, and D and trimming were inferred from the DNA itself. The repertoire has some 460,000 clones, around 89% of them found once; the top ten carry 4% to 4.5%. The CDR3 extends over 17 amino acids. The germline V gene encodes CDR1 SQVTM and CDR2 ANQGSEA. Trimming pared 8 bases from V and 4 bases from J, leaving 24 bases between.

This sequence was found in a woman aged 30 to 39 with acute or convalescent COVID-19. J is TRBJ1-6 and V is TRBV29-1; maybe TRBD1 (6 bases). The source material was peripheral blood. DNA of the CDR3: TGCAGCACCGCCTTCCTACCGACAGGTCTTTATAATTCACCCCTCCACTTT. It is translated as CSTAFLPTGLYNSPLHF.